The 28 T cell receptor beta chains in this list originate from one sample, sequenced in a study of T cell repertoires in cytomegalovirus infection. MiXCR, run by TCRdb on the reads, gives a single entry per CDR3 protein. Here the sample spans 110,000 or so distinct CDR3 sequences, about 28% being singletons. What these receptors recognize is not known. The starting material was CD8+ T cells from cultured PBMCs, obtained from culture after CMV antigen stimulation. The receptor set was obtained from a human donor in good health (CMV status not recorded). Some clones in this sample may be carry-over from other donors' samples.

This clonotype was detected a few times. The chain employs TRBV10-3 and TRBJ1-5, with a tentative D call TRBD1 (5 bases). V gave up 0 bases and J gave up 7 bases, with 13 bases separating them. The CDR3 has 15 amino acids. CDR1 and CDR2 (germline): ENHRY, SYGVKD. The CDR3 coding sequence is TGTGCCATCAGTGAGTCGGGAGCAGGGCAGCAGCCCCAGCATTTT. This gives the protein CAISESGAGQQPQHF.

In DNA form, the CDR3 reads TGCGCCAGCAGCCAAGGGACCGCTGGGGATGAGCAGTTCTTC. Protein sequence: CASSQGTAGDEQFF. This chain joins TRBV4-1 and TRBJ2-1; D call uncertain. The CDR3 contains 14 residues. Trimming left V 1 base short and J 8 bases short, with 12 bases between. Germline V gene lookup returns CDR1 MGHRA and CDR2 YSYEKL.

This clonotype was seen only a few times. This sequence joins TRBV20-1 and TRBJ2-7, with D unresolved. CDR3 length: 11 amino acids. The germline V gene has CDR1 DFQATT and CDR2 SNEGSKA (reference sequence). The germline V and J ends were trimmed by 6 bases and 11 bases, with 17 bases remaining between them. This CDR3 reads CSAPIGLMKYF. In nucleotides, the CDR3 is TGCAGTGCCCCTATCGGGCTGATGAAGTACTTC.

This chain links TRBV2 with TRBJ2-7; 7 positions match TRBD1. The CDR3 contains 13 residues. The junction had 7 bases not matched to a gene; V was cut back by 8 bases and J by 3 bases. Germline V gene sequence: CDR1 SNHLY, CDR2 FYNNEI. CDR3: CASAVGTVYEQYF. DNA of the CDR3: TGTGCCAGCGCGGTCGGGACAGTCTACGAGCAGTACTTC.

This clonotype was counted only a few times. The chain employs TRBV20-1 and TRBJ2-3, with 9 bases lining up with TRBD2. CDR3 length: 15 amino acids. CDR1 is DFQATT, CDR2 SNEGSKA, per germline (reference sequence). Trimming at V came to 5 bases and at J to 3 bases, leaving 9 bases not matched to a gene. The CDR3 bases are TGCAGTGCTTTAGAGTCTAGCGGGGTAACAGATACGCAGTATTTT. It codes for CSALESSGVTDTQYF.

This clonotype was seen a handful of times. The chain joins TRBV29-1 to TRBJ2-1; no clear D. CDR1 and CDR2 (germline): SQVTM, ANQGSEA. CDR3 size: 12 residues. V lost 0 bases, J lost 6 bases, and 6 bases lay in between. CDR3 in DNA: TGCAGCGTTGAAGACAGTTTCAATGAGCAGTTCTTC. This translates into CSVEDSFNEQFF.

This clonotype was seen a handful of times. The chain is built from TRBV15 and TRBJ1-1, with unresolved D. The CDR3 consists of 15 residues. With 0 bases removed from V and 4 bases from J, the gap between germline ends came to 12 bases. Germline V lookup: CDR1 LNHNV, CDR2 YYDKDF (reference sequence). The CDR3 DNA reads TGTGCCACCAGCAGAGATTTGAGTGTCGGCACTGAAGCTTTCTTT. Amino acid sequence: CATSRDLSVGTEAFF.

As regards this clonotype: This could be a read error, since a much larger clone is one nucleotide away. The rearrangement uses TRBV7-6 and TRBJ1-1; no definite D call. The CDR3 totals 14 residues. The germline V gene encodes CDR1 SGHVS and CDR2 FNYEAQ. CDR3 DNA: TGTGTCAGCAGCTTAGCGAGCCTGAACACTGAAGCTTTCTTT. Translation: CVSSLASLNTEAFF.

This clonotype has just a few counts. The chain uses TRBV7-8 and TRBJ2-3; D tentatively fits TRBD1 or TRBD2 (5 bases each). V was trimmed by 5 bases and J by 0 bases, leaving 12 bases between them. This CDR3 contains 15 residues. Germline V CDR1 and CDR2: SGHVS, FQNEAQ. The CDR3, as DNA: TGTGCCAGCAGCCCCGGGACGGTTAGCACAGATACGCAGTATTTT. It translates to CASSPGTVSTDTQYF.

The chain joins TRBV28 to TRBJ2-7, with TRBD1 matching over 10 bases. CDR1 and CDR2 (germline): MDHEN, SYDVKM. The trim removed 4 bases at V and 1 base at J, leaving 19 bases unmatched. This CDR3 is built from 20 residues. Written as DNA, the CDR3 is TGTGCCAGCAGTTCGATACGGTCCCGGGACAGGGGTCAAGAGTCCTACGAGCAGTACTTC. Amino acids: CASSSIRSRDRGQESYEQYF.

This clonotype has ten or more counts. J is TRBJ1-1 and V is TRBV27, with TRBD1 identical over 7 bases. This CDR3 comprises 13 residues. Germline CDR1 reads MNHEY; CDR2 reads SMNVEV (reference sequence). Unmatched junction bases numbered 9, after V lost 10 bases and J lost 4 bases. This CDR3 reads CATRDRPGTEAFF. The CDR3 coding sequence is TGTGCCACCAGGGACAGACCGGGCACTGAAGCTTTCTTT.

This chain links TRBV19 with TRBJ1-1; 8 bases agree with TRBD1. The CDR3 length is 15 residues. The ends lost 8 bases at V and 0 bases at J; junction bases unmatched: 8. Germline assignment: CDR1 LNHDA and CDR2 SQIVND (reference sequence). CDR3 residues: CASGDRWGMNTEAFF. CDR3 DNA sequence: TGTGCCAGTGGGGACAGGTGGGGCATGAACACTGAAGCTTTCTTT.

This clonotype has more than one count but fewer than ten. The rearrangement joins TRBV28 to TRBJ1-4; 8 nucleotides agree with TRBD1. Germline assignment: CDR1 MDHEN and CDR2 SYDVKM. After removal of 10 bases from V and 4 bases from J, the junction contained 5 bases not matched to a gene. CDR3 size: 13 residues. The CDR3 here is CATLDRGNEKLFF. The CDR3 nucleotides are TGTGCCACCCTAGACAGGGGTAATGAAAAACTGTTTTTT. Combining the CDR3 with reference TRBV28 and TRBJ1-4 gives the whole variable domain DVKVTQSSRYLVKRTGEKVFLECVQDMDHENMFWYRQDPGLGLRLIYFSYDVKMKEKGDIPEGYSVSREKKERFSLILESASTNQTSMYLCATLDRGNEKLFFGSGTQLSVL.

This clonotype came up a few times. The chain has TRBV3-1 and TRBJ2-1; 8 positions agree with TRBD2. CDR3 length: 16 residues. Trimming removed 2 bases from V and 4 bases from J; junction bases left unmatched: 7. The germline gives CDR1 LGHDT, CDR2 YNNKEL (reference sequence). CDR3 amino acids: CASSQHSGATYNEQFF. For the CDR3, the DNA is TGTGCCAGCAGCCAACATAGCGGGGCTACTTACAATGAGCAGTTCTTC.

The CDR3 protein is CASSLSATTYEQYF. The CDR3 DNA is TGTGCCAGCAGTTTATCAGCCACAACCTACGAGCAGTACTTC. This rearrangement joins TRBV12-3 or TRBV12-4 to TRBJ2-7; D unclear. V was clipped by 2 bases and J by 2 bases, with 10 bases between them. This CDR3 comprises 14 residues.

This clonotype has more than one count but fewer than ten. The V and J genes are TRBV5-8 and TRBJ1-2; no definite D call. CDR1 SGHTS and CDR2 YDEGEE come from the germline V gene. The V end was cut by 4 bases, the J end by 4 bases, with 14 bases between. The CDR3 contains 14 residues. The CDR3 region is CASSDGGSRYGYTF. CDR3 coding DNA: TGTGCCAGCAGCGACGGTGGCAGCCGCTATGGCTACACCTTC.

This sequence joins TRBV20-1 and TRBJ2-1, with a possible D match to TRBD1 (6 bases). The V end was cut by 3 bases, the J end by 5 bases, with 11 bases between. CDR1 is DFQATT, CDR2 SNEGSKA, per germline (reference sequence). The length of the CDR3 is 13 residues. The DNA of the CDR3 is TGCAGTGCTAGGCCCCGGGACAACAATGAGCAGTTCTTC. Amino acid sequence: CSARPRDNNEQFF.

The sample holds many counts of this clonotype. The chain combines TRBV7-3 with TRBJ2-3; 9 bases map to TRBD2. V lost 5 bases to trimming and J lost 5 bases; unmatched junction nucleotides: 5. Germline V gene sequence: CDR1 SGHTA, CDR2 FQGTGA. The CDR3 sequence is 14 residues long. CDR3 loop: CASSGSGGEDTQYF. DNA of the CDR3: TGTGCCAGCAGCGGTAGCGGGGGAGAAGATACGCAGTATTTT.

This clonotype was counted a few times. J is TRBJ2-6 and V is TRBV27; 7 bases map to TRBD2. After removal of 1 base from V and 3 bases from J, the junction contained 6 bases not matched to a gene. Germline V lookup: CDR1 MNHEY, CDR2 SMNVEV (reference sequence). This CDR3 contains 17 residues. CDR3 sequence: CASSLWGGGGGANVLTF. CDR3 DNA: TGTGCCAGCAGTTTATGGGGCGGGGGAGGTGGGGCCAACGTCCTGACTTTC.

This clonotype has a count of ten or more. The chain combines TRBV12-3 or TRBV12-4 with TRBJ2-5; no definite D call. There are 13 residues in the CDR3. V was pared by 3 bases and J by 8 bases, with 13 bases between. The CDR3 coding sequence is TGTGCCAGCAGTTTTAACCGCCGAGGCACCCAGTACTTC. As protein: CASSFNRRGTQYF.

In its sample, this clonotype was seen many times. The rearrangement uses TRBV5-6 and TRBJ1-1, with unresolved D. Looked up from germline, CDR1 is SGHDT and CDR2 is YYEEEE. This CDR3 contains 15 residues. Trimming left V 1 base short and J 5 bases short, with 15 bases between. The CDR3, as DNA: TGTGCCAGCAGCTTGTTAAGGCCATGGAAAACTGAAGCTTTCTTT. Protein: CASSLLRPWKTEAFF.

There are a few counts of this clonotype. V usage is TRBV2 and J usage is TRBJ2-2; no clear D. The CDR3 runs to 15 residues. Looked up from germline, CDR1 is SNHLY and CDR2 is FYNNEI. V was pared by 3 bases and J by 6 bases, with 14 bases between. CDR3 residues: CASSDPGSKAGELFF. The CDR3 DNA is TGTGCCAGCAGTGACCCCGGGTCAAAGGCCGGGGAGCTGTTTTTT. Drawing the rest from reference TRBV2 and TRBJ2-2, the complete variable domain is EPEVTQTPSHQVTQMGQEVILRCVPISNHLYFYWYRQILGQKVEFLVSFYNNEISEKSEIFDDQFSVERPDGSNFTLKIRSTKLEDSAMYFCASSDPGSKAGELFFGEGSRLTVL.

This rearrangement joins TRBV12-3 or TRBV12-4 to TRBJ2-3; TRBD1 agrees at 7 bases. With 2 bases clipped from V and 4 bases from J, the junction kept 6 bases outside the gene matches. The CDR3 contains 15 residues. The CDR3 sequence: CASSLQTGYADTQYF. The CDR3 DNA reads TGTGCCAGCAGTTTACAGACAGGGTACGCAGATACGCAGTATTTT.

The V and J genes are TRBV7-9 and TRBJ2-7; D assignment may be TRBD1 or TRBD2 (5 bases each). Trimming left V 2 bases short and J 4 bases short, with 15 bases between. The CDR3 runs 15 residues. The V gene's germline CDR1 is SEHNR and CDR2 FQNEAQ (reference sequence). The CDR3 loop is CASSLRSGTSYEQYF. The CDR3 bases are TGTGCCAGCAGCTTAAGATCCGGGACCAGTTACGAGCAGTACTTC.

The sample holds a few counts of this clonotype. V usage is TRBV3-1 and J usage is TRBJ2-2; TRBD1 might be the D (6 bases). The CDR3 length is 17 residues. CDR1 is LGHDT and CDR2 is YNNKEL in the germline V gene (reference sequence). With 1 base removed from V and 4 bases from J, the gap between germline ends came to 16 bases. In nucleotides, the CDR3 is TGTGCCAGCAGCCAAGTTCTCCGGGACATACCCACCGGGGAGCTGTTTTTT. The encoded protein is CASSQVLRDIPTGELFF.

The CDR3: CASSYFGVAGPQETQYF. In DNA, the CDR3 is TGTGCCAGCAGTTACTTTGGGGTAGCGGGGCCTCAAGAGACCCAGTACTTC. The J gene is TRBJ2-5, the V gene TRBV6-6; TRBD2 agrees at 8 bases. Germline CDR1 reads MNHNY; CDR2 reads SVGAGI (reference sequence). This CDR3 spans 17 amino acids. The V and J ends lost 1 base and 2 bases, in that order; junction bases with no gene match: 9.

This clonotype was counted only a few times. This chain connects TRBV4-1 to TRBJ2-2; possibly TRBD1 for D (5 bases). This CDR3 comprises 14 residues. CDR1 is MGHRA, CDR2 YSYEKL, per germline. Trimming pared 4 bases from V and 2 bases from J, leaving 8 bases between. The CDR3 sequence is CASSPQGNTGELFF. The CDR3 DNA is TGCGCCAGCAGCCCCCAGGGTAACACCGGGGAGCTGTTTTTT.

The V and J genes are TRBV19 and TRBJ1-1; no clear D. V lost 3 bases and J lost 3, with 14 bases in between. Germline-derived CDR1 and CDR2 are LNHDA and SQIVND (reference sequence). The CDR3 extends over 15 amino acids. In DNA, the CDR3 is TGTGCCAGTAGTATCTACTACGGATCTGACACTGAAGCTTTCTTT. This translates into CASSIYYGSDTEAFF. The full variable domain, with the rest looked up from reference TRBV19 and TRBJ1-1, is DGGITQSPKYLFRKEGQNVTLSCEQNLNHDAMYWYRQDPGQGLRLIYYSQIVNDFQKGDIAEGYSVSREKKESFPLTVTSAQKNPTAFYLCASSIYYGSDTEAFFGQGTRLTVV.